This T cell receptor beta chain was identified during a study of blood T cell repertoires in COVID-19 (TCRdb year 2020). About the full investigation: Samples from collaborators originated in the United States, Italy and Spain and spanned both the acute and convalescent phases of COVID-19. The prospective study material was composed of cDNA or gDNA derived from T cells, B-cell-depleted T cells, or PBMCs. Deeply sampled blood TCRbeta repertoires from subjects exposed to, actively infected with, or recovered from COVID-19 were included in the dataset. The repertoires were made available in a free public database intended to serve as a resource for research on the immune response to SARS-CoV-2. Samples came from the ongoing ImmuneRACE study (first 160 participants) plus 1,254 subjects from 6 global collaborators. Sample metadata almost always included a de-identified subject ID, COVID-19 status, age in years and sex. Where available, HLA class I and class II types were obtained from metadata supplied by the sample provider rather than from assay-based typing.

TCRbeta CDR3 regions were amplified from genomic DNA using the immunoSEQ Assay, a bias-controlled multiplex PCR. As for the authors' bioinformatics: The number of nucleated cells in each sample was estimated from the amplification of reference gene primers within the assay. To quantify the absolute abundance of each unique TCRbeta CDR3 rearrangement, sequence reads were collapsed and filtered. Productive Simpson clonality was computed per sample as the square root of Simpson's diversity index over productive rearrangements. TCRdb's version of the immuneACCESS table is confined to in-frame rearrangements and falls short of the full clone set. An unresolved V gene accounts for under half of the shortfall where checked; the remainder is of unknown origin. That table gives V, J and clone size, and the DNA gave D and trimming. The sample table records 40,000 to 45,000 clones; 89% of these occur just once. The ten largest clonotypes hold 20% to 25% of the sample.

What the work shows at the level of the full study, not this receptor alone: The quantity of clinical and demographic metadata differed by source and by participant and was supplied without curation.

The CDR3 spans 15 residues, from the cysteine through the phenylalanine. Of all the DNA, just the CDR3 is kept, 45 bases in frame from base 1. In the germline V gene (reference sequence), CDR1 corresponds to LNHDA and CDR2 to SQIVND. The germline V end is reduced by 7 bases and the J end by 1 base; junction bases left unmatched: 7. The collaborating institutions used their own protocols to collect whole blood in K2EDTA tubes. For TCRbeta analysis, collaborators shipped samples in one of three forms: frozen whole blood, isolated PBMCs, or DNA extracted from either of those sample types. As to this clone: The target of this receptor is not known. No base qualities exist here, and no much larger clone lies one base off it.

The sample taken for sequencing was peripheral blood. The receptor was derived from a man aged 50 to 60 with active COVID-19. The chain employs TRBV19 and TRBJ1-2; 9 of the junction bases match TRBD1. The CDR3 in this case is CASTPDRGHNYGYTF. The nucleotide sequence reads TGTGCCAGTACCCCGGACAGGGGCCATAACTATGGCTACACCTTC.